The 6 T cell receptor beta chains below all came from one sample that was sequenced in a study of blood T cell repertoires in COVID-19. This table comes from immunoSEQ multiplex PCR, and its TCRdb copy is limited to in-frame clones, with some not included. The profile shows around 230,000 clones, 70% to 90% of them singletons. Specimen: PBMCs or T cells enriched from blood (not recorded which). These receptors were obtained from a man in his forties who had recovered from COVID-19.

The genes are TRBV11-2 and TRBJ1-5, with 8 positions matching TRBD1. The CDR3 has 15 amino acids. Trimming removed 4 bases from V and 2 bases from J; junction bases left unmatched: 4. The V gene's germline CDR1 is SGHAT and CDR2 FQNNGV. In DNA form, the CDR3 reads TGTGCCAGCAGCTCGGACAGGGTGGGCAATCAGCCCCAGCATTTT. Encoded protein: CASSSDRVGNQPQHF. The whole variable domain, remainder taken from reference TRBV11-2 and TRBJ1-5, is EAGVAQSPRYKIIEKRQSVAFWCNPISGHATLYWYQQILGQGPKLLIQFQNNGVVDDSQLPKDRFSAERLKGVDSTLKIQPAKLEDSAVYLCASSSDRVGNQPQHFGDGTRLSIL.

As DNA, the CDR3 is TGTGCCAGCAGCGGGCAGGACTACGAGCAGTACTTC. Translating gives CASSGQDYEQYF. The chain has TRBV9 and TRBJ2-7; no firm D call. Trimming took 3 bases from V and 3 from J, leaving 7 bases between them. Per the germline V gene, CDR1 is SGDLS and CDR2 is YYNGEE. The CDR3 contains 12 residues. Combining the CDR3 with reference TRBV9 and TRBJ2-7 gives the whole variable domain DSGVTQTPKHLITATGQRVTLRCSPRSGDLSVYWYQQSLDQGLQFLIQYYNGEERAKGNILERFSAQQFPDLHSELNLSSLELGDSALYFCASSGQDYEQYFGPGTRLTVT.

The V and J genes are TRBV11-3 and TRBJ2-7; 11 bases match TRBD1. This CDR3 is 16 amino acids long. Germline values: CDR1 SGHNT, CDR2 YENEEA. V shed 4 bases, J shed 3 bases, and the junction held 8 bases outside the gene matches. The chain's CDR3 is CASSSGGTGGNYEQYF. The CDR3 DNA follows: TGTGCCAGCAGCTCCGGTGGGACAGGGGGTAACTACGAGCAGTACTTC. The entire variable domain, with the rest obtained from reference TRBV11-3 and TRBJ2-7, is as follows: EAGVVQSPRYKIIEKKQPVAFWCNPISGHNTLYWYLQNLGQGPELLIRYENEEAVDDSQLPKDRFSAERLKGVDSTLKIQPAELGDSAVYLCASSSGGTGGNYEQYFGPGTRLTVT.

The chain is built from TRBV30 and TRBJ2-1; TRBD2 matches at 7 bases. Germline values: CDR1 GTSNPN, CDR2 SVGIG (reference sequence). V dropped 0 bases and J dropped 0; count of bases not matched to a gene: 2. CDR3 length: 15 amino acids. In nucleotides, the CDR3 is TGTGCCTGGAGTGTACGCGGGGGCTCCTACAATGAGCAGTTCTTC. Translating it yields CAWSVRGGSYNEQFF.

This sequence joins TRBV6-6 and TRBJ2-2; D is possibly TRBD1 (5 bases). This CDR3 comprises 12 residues. Trimming stripped 5 bases from V and 6 bases from J, with 7 bases between. In germline, CDR1 is MNHNY, CDR2 SVGAGI (reference sequence). The CDR3 DNA follows: TGTGCCAGCAGTCCGACAGCCGGGGAGCTGTTTTTT. Encoded protein: CASSPTAGELFF.

The genes are TRBV27 and TRBJ1-4, with TRBD1 identical over 7 bases. Germline trimming cut 6 bases from V and 5 bases from J; bases unmatched to any gene: 6. This CDR3 is 14 amino acids long. CDR1 is MNHEY, CDR2 SMNVEV, per germline (reference sequence). CDR3 nucleotide sequence: TGTGCCAGCAGCCTAACGACAGGGAATGAAAAACTGTTTTTT. Translation gives CASSLTTGNEKLFF.